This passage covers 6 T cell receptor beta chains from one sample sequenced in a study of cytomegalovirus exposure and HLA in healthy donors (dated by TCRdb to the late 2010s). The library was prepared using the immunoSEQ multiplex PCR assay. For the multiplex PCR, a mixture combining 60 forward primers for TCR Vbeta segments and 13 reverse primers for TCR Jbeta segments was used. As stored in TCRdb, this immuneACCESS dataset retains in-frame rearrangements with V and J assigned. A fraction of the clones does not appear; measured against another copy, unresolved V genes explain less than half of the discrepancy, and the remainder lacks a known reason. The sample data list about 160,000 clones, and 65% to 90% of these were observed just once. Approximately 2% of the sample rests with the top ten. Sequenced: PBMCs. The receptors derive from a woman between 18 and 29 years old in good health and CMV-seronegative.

CDR3 amino acids: CASRGDRGSNYGYTF. The CDR3, as DNA: TGCGCCAGCAGAGGGGACAGGGGTTCTAACTATGGCTACACCTTC. V gene TRBV5-1 combines with J gene TRBJ1-2; 10 bases are a match to TRBD1. The CDR3 is 15 amino acids. V trimming: 5 bases; J trimming: 0 bases; junction bases outside the gene matches: 4. Germline CDR1 and CDR2: SGHRS and YFSETQ.

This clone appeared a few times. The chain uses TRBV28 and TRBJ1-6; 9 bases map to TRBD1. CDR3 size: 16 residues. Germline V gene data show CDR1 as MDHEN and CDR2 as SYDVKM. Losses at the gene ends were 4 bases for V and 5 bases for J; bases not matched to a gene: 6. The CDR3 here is CASSSTGQGNNSPLHF. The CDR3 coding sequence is TGTGCCAGCAGTTCCACCGGACAGGGGAATAATTCACCCCTCCACTTT.

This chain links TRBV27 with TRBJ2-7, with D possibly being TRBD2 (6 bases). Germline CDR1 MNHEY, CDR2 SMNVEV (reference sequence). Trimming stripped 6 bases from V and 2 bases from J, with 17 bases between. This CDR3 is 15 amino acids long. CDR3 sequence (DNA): TGTGCCAGCAGGCCCTCGGTGGGGGGAACCTACGAGCAGTACTTC. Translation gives CASRPSVGGTYEQYF.

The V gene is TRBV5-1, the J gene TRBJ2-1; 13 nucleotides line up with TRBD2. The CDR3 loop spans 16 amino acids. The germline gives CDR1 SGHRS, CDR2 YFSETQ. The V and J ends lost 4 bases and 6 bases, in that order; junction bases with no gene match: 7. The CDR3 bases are TGCGCCAGCAGCCGACTAGCGGGAGGCCAACCCAATGAGCAGTTCTTC. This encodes CASSRLAGGQPNEQFF.

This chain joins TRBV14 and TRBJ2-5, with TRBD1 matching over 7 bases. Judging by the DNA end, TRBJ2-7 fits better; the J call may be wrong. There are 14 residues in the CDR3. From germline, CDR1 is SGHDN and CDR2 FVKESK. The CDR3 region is CASSQPGTVYEQYF. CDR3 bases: TGTGCCAGCAGCCAACCCGGGACAGTCTACGAGCAGTACTTC.

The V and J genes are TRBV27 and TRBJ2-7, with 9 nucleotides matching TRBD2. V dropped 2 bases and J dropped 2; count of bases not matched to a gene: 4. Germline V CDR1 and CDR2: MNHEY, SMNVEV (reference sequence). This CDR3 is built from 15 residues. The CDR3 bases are TGTGCCAGCAGTTTAAGAGCGGGGGGCGCCTACGAGCAGTACTTC. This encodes CASSLRAGGAYEQYF.